The entry that follows covers one T cell receptor beta chain sequence. The CDR3 is made up of 11 amino acids. Germline CDR1 is DFQATT and CDR2 is SNEGSKA (reference sequence). The V gene lost 6 bases and the J gene lost 8 bases, with 13 bases spanning the gap. Here immunoSEQ multiplex PCR was the method, and the copy in TCRdb shows in-frame clones only, minus some. The table includes roughly 220,000 clones, about nine tenths detected once. This record belongs to a study of blood T cell repertoires in COVID-19. Study at large: The cDNA or gDNA used as material had been derived from T cells, B-cell-depleted T cells, or PBMCs.

This receptor was taken from a woman in her thirties or forties with acute COVID-19. This sequence joins TRBV20-1 and TRBJ1-2; D might be TRBD1 (5 bases). Sequenced sample: PBMCs or T cells enriched from blood (not recorded which). The CDR3 DNA is TGCAGTGCGACAGTTGGAGGGGGCTACACCTTC. This encodes CSATVGGGYTF.